The 25 T cell receptor beta chains given below trace back to one sample, sequenced in a study of blood T cell repertoires in COVID-19. TCRdb's copy holds only in-frame clones and misses some; the assay was immunoSEQ multiplex PCR. Among 60,000 to 70,000 clones listed, over 80% were seen once. Sequenced input: peripheral blood. The origin of the receptors is a human donor in a cohort sampled during active COVID-19.

This chain joins TRBV5-1 and TRBJ2-1; unclear D gene. CDR1 is SGHRS, CDR2 YFSETQ, per germline. With 0 bases removed from V and 9 bases from J, the gap between germline ends came to 16 bases. The CDR3 covers 15 residues. The CDR3 DNA follows: TGCGCCAGCAGCTTGGACACGGGTTCGGTGGGTGAGCAGTTCTTC. It encodes CASSLDTGSVGEQFF.

The chain carries TRBV6-5 and TRBJ2-1, with D possibly being TRBD2 (6 bases). Trimming pared 6 bases from V and 9 bases from J, leaving 15 bases between. The CDR3 is 13 residues long. From germline, CDR1 is MNHEY and CDR2 SVGAGI. DNA of the CDR3: TGTGCCAGCAGAGAGACTAGTACCGGTGAGCAGTTCTTC. Amino acids: CASRETSTGEQFF.

The chain carries TRBV7-2 and TRBJ1-1, with TRBD1 matching over 9 bases. The CDR3 runs to 14 residues. The V gene end was trimmed by 4 bases and the J gene end by 10 bases; junction bases not matched to a gene: 10. Germline values: CDR1 SGHTA, CDR2 FQGNSA. CDR3 sequence: CASSSWTGALSAFF. The CDR3 DNA is TGTGCCAGCAGCTCCTGGACAGGGGCTTTATCAGCTTTCTTT.

In regard to this clone: In the same sample, other DNA sequences code for this CDR3. The chain joins TRBV19 to TRBJ1-2; 7 bases line up with TRBD1. CDR3 size: 13 residues. V lost 5 bases to trimming and J lost 2 bases; unmatched junction nucleotides: 2. Germline-derived CDR1 and CDR2 are LNHDA and SQIVND (reference sequence). The CDR3 DNA follows: TGTGCCAGTAGTGTGACAGGGAACTATGGCTACACCTTC. Amino acid sequence: CASSVTGNYGYTF. Full variable domain (rest looked up from reference TRBV19 and TRBJ1-2): DGGITQSPKYLFRKEGQNVTLSCEQNLNHDAMYWYRQDPGQGLRLIYYSQIVNDFQKGDIAEGYSVSREKKESFPLTVTSAQKNPTAFYLCASSVTGNYGYTFGSGTRLTVV.

The rearrangement links TRBV11-2 to TRBJ2-5, with TRBD2 identical over 7 bases. CDR3 length: 16 amino acids. V lost 1 base to trimming and J lost 2 bases; unmatched junction nucleotides: 7. The V gene's germline CDR1 is SGHAT and CDR2 FQNNGV. The CDR3 here is CASSLVVAGSQETQYF. Written as DNA, the CDR3 is TGTGCCAGCAGCTTAGTGGTAGCGGGCTCACAAGAGACCCAGTACTTC.

The J gene is TRBJ2-3, the V gene TRBV6-2 or TRBV6-3; D perhaps matches TRBD1 (5 bases). Germline V gene sequence: CDR1 MNHEY, CDR2 SVGEGT. Between the trimmed V and J ends, which lost 5 bases and 0 bases, there was a span of 15 bases. The CDR3 length is 16 residues. The CDR3 here is CASSPLTVASTDTQYF. The CDR3 nucleotides read TGTGCCAGCAGTCCATTGACAGTTGCTAGCACAGATACGCAGTATTTT.

The chain has TRBV19 and TRBJ1-3; D is unresolved. Germline CDR1 and CDR2: LNHDA and SQIVND (reference sequence). The ends were cut back, 0 bases at V and 4 bases at J, with 10 bases in the middle. The CDR3 totals 15 residues. In DNA form, the CDR3 reads TGTGCCAGTAGTATAGACAGGTTCTCCGGAAACACCATATATTTT. This codes for CASSIDRFSGNTIYF.

The chain carries TRBV5-1 and TRBJ1-1; TRBD1 agrees at 9 bases. The CDR3 covers 15 residues. CDR1 SGHRS and CDR2 YFSETQ come from the germline V gene. The junction had 7 bases not matched to a gene; V was cut back by 4 bases and J by 3 bases. The CDR3 DNA sequence: TGCGCCAGCAGCCCTCGGACAGGGGCCGACACTGAAGCTTTCTTT. Amino acid sequence: CASSPRTGADTEAFF.

This chain connects TRBV7-9 to TRBJ1-1; D is unclear. Trimming took 0 bases from V and 7 from J, leaving 15 bases between them. CDR1 and CDR2 (germline): SEHNR, FQNEAQ (reference sequence). There are 15 residues in the CDR3. CDR3 bases: TGTGCCAGCAGCTTAGCGCCCCTTCTCTCGGGTGAAGCTTTCTTT. Residues: CASSLAPLLSGEAFF.

The J gene is TRBJ1-6, the V gene TRBV27; no definite D call. Germline assignment: CDR1 MNHEY and CDR2 SMNVEV (reference sequence). V was pared by 0 bases and J by 14 bases, with 14 bases between. This CDR3 contains 14 residues. CDR3 residues: CASSLSRMLTALHF. CDR3 in DNA: TGTGCCAGCAGTTTATCGAGGATGCTCACGGCCCTCCACTTT.

The rearrangement uses TRBV11-3 and TRBJ2-7; 11 nucleotides align to TRBD1. Looked up from germline, CDR1 is SGHNT and CDR2 is YENEEA. The CDR3 has 14 residues. With 3 bases clipped from V and 7 bases from J, the junction kept 5 bases outside the gene matches. For the CDR3, the DNA is TGTGCCAGCAGCTTGAGGACAGGGGGCAGGGAGCAGTACTTC. Translated, it gives CASSLRTGGREQYF.

The chain employs TRBV3-1 (or the pseudogene TRBV3-2) and TRBJ2-5; 9 bases are a match to TRBD2. CDR1 and CDR2 (germline): LGHDT, YNNKEL (reference sequence). V dropped 7 bases and J dropped 4; count of bases not matched to a gene: 13. This CDR3 has 16 amino acids. The DNA of the CDR3 is TGTGCCAGCACCCCGGCAGCGGGGGGCGGAAGAGAGACCCAGTACTTC. It encodes CASTPAAGGGRETQYF.

There are a few counts of this clone. The J gene is TRBJ2-1, the V gene TRBV7-9, with D possibly matching TRBD1 (6 bases). CDR1 and CDR2 (germline): SEHNR, FQNEAQ (reference sequence). Trimming took off 4 bases at V and 8 bases at J, with 9 bases between the two ends. This CDR3 is built from 12 residues. The CDR3 loop reads CASSSRGHEQFF. For the CDR3, the DNA is TGTGCCAGCAGCTCCAGGGGTCATGAGCAGTTCTTC.

V usage is TRBV6-5 and J usage is TRBJ2-2; 10 bases match TRBD2. The germline gives CDR1 MNHEY, CDR2 SVGAGI. This CDR3 region has 15 residues. Trimming cost V 10 bases and J 3 bases; bases outside gene matches: 8. The CDR3 DNA is TGTGCCACGGGTAGCGGGGGGTCATACACCGGGGAGCTGTTTTTT. This codes for CATGSGGSYTGELFF.

The table lists this clone with a few counts. The chain joins TRBV5-1 to TRBJ2-1, with D possibly being TRBD1 (6 bases). Trimming stripped 4 bases from V and 2 bases from J, with 16 bases between. From germline, CDR1 is SGHRS and CDR2 YFSETQ. This CDR3 is 16 amino acids long. For the CDR3, the DNA is TGCGCCAGCAGCCCTGAGGGGGTTAACGCCTACAATGAGCAGTTCTTC. It yields the protein CASSPEGVNAYNEQFF.

J is TRBJ1-3 and V is TRBV7-9; no definite D call. V shed 1 base and J shed 0 bases, with 7 bases lying between them. Germline lookup yields CDR1 SEHNR and CDR2 FQNEAQ (reference sequence). This CDR3 has 15 residues. CDR3 in amino acids: CASSLVLTSGNTIYF. CDR3 bases: TGTGCCAGCAGCTTAGTGCTAACCTCTGGAAACACCATATATTTT.

As DNA, the CDR3 is TGTGCCAGCTCACCAGCCGGACAGGACGTCGGGCCCCAGCATTTT. This encodes CASSPAGQDVGPQHF. This chain connects TRBV18 to TRBJ1-5; 7 bases agree with TRBD1. Germline lookup yields CDR1 KGHSH and CDR2 LQKENI. After removal of 2 bases from V and 9 bases from J, the junction contained 10 bases not matched to a gene. The CDR3 length is 15 residues.

This sequence joins TRBV18 and TRBJ1-2, with 11 nucleotides matching TRBD1. Looked up from germline, CDR1 is KGHSH and CDR2 is LQKENI. The CDR3 spans 16 residues. The V segment lost 5 bases and the J segment 4 bases; nucleotides outside the gene matches: 9. The CDR3: CASSGQGAKGPYGYTF. The CDR3 DNA follows: TGTGCCAGCTCAGGACAGGGGGCCAAGGGCCCCTATGGCTACACCTTC.

The chain links TRBV27 to TRBJ1-1; D ambiguous. V lost 3 bases, J lost 3 bases, and 11 bases lay in between. The germline V gene encodes CDR1 MNHEY and CDR2 SMNVEV (reference sequence). The CDR3 has 14 residues. This chain's CDR3 is CASSFLVSDTEAFF. CDR3 nucleotides: TGTGCCAGCAGTTTCTTAGTGTCGGACACTGAAGCTTTCTTT.

This clone was counted once. The V gene is TRBV25-1, the J gene TRBJ1-5, with unresolved D. Per germline, CDR1 MGHDK and CDR2 SYGVNS. Trimming stripped 2 bases from V and 8 bases from J, with 13 bases between. The CDR3 totals 14 residues. The CDR3 DNA follows: TGTGCCAGCAGTGAAGTTAGGAGGGATGAGCCCCAGCATTTT. It encodes CASSEVRRDEPQHF.

V gene TRBV9 combines with J gene TRBJ2-5; D possibly corresponds to TRBD2 (7 bases). The CDR3 has 17 amino acids. Germline values: CDR1 SGDLS, CDR2 YYNGEE. V was shortened by 0 bases and J by 5 bases, with 20 bases between the two germline ends. The CDR3 DNA follows: TGTGCCAGCAGCGTAGGACGTGCGGGGGCCCTAAGGGAGACCCAGTACTTC. The encoded protein is CASSVGRAGALRETQYF. Based on the CDR3 plus reference TRBV9 and TRBJ2-5, the full variable domain is DSGVTQTPKHLITATGQRVTLRCSPRSGDLSVYWYQQSLDQGLQFLIQYYNGEERAKGNILERFSAQQFPDLHSELNLSSLELGDSALYFCASSVGRAGALRETQYFGPGTRLLVL.

CDR3 sequence reads: CASSYKGDTLGGYTF. The DNA of the CDR3 is TGTGCCAGCAGTTACAAGGGGGACACCCTCGGGGGCTACACCTTC. This rearrangement joins TRBV6-2 or TRBV6-3 to TRBJ1-2; possible D gene TRBD1, 6 bases. This CDR3 contains 15 residues. The ends were cut back, 2 bases at V and 8 bases at J, with 18 bases in the middle. Per germline, CDR1 MNHEY and CDR2 SVGEGT.

This rearrangement joins TRBV6-1 to TRBJ1-1; tentative D call: TRBD1 (6 bases). Germline CDR1 is MNHNS and CDR2 is SASEGT. The CDR3 runs 15 residues. Deletions cut 2 bases from V and 8 bases from J, with 18 bases between. This CDR3 is CASSEFSVGQSEAFF. In DNA form, the CDR3 reads TGTGCCAGCAGTGAATTCTCCGTTGGACAGTCAGAAGCTTTCTTT.

The chain combines TRBV27 with TRBJ1-5; 7 bases line up with TRBD1. The germline V gene encodes CDR1 MNHEY and CDR2 SMNVEV (reference sequence). The CDR3 sequence is 15 residues long. Unmatched junction bases numbered 1, after V lost 0 bases and J lost 2 bases. The CDR3 is CASSLSDRGNQPQHF. The CDR3 DNA follows: TGTGCCAGCAGTTTATCTGACAGGGGCAATCAGCCCCAGCATTTT.

The CDR3 DNA follows: TGTGCCAGCAGTCCGCCGACTGTGACAGTCAACTATGGCTACACCTTC. Protein product: CASSPPTVTVNYGYTF. V gene TRBV27 combines with J gene TRBJ1-2; D is possibly TRBD1 (5 bases). The CDR3 consists of 16 residues. Germline CDR1 is MNHEY and CDR2 is SMNVEV (reference sequence). V was trimmed by 5 bases and J by 2 bases, leaving 18 bases between them.